These 17 T cell receptor beta chains were sequenced from one sample in a study of T cells in Graves' hyperthyroidism and ophthalmopathy. The CDR3 regions of TCR beta were amplified from RNA transcripts. The HTBI primer set served for first-round RT-PCR of the TCR CDR3. TCRdb processed the multiplex PCR reads anew with MiXCR; each CDR3 protein has one entry. The sample includes about 500,000 distinct CDR3 sequences, about 16% of them seen just once. The sample taken for sequencing was blood. These receptors all stem from a woman in her 30s with Graves' ophthalmopathy.

The chain links TRBV5-1 to TRBJ2-5; 9 positions agree with TRBD1. The trim removed 4 bases at V and 0 bases at J, leaving 7 bases unmatched. The germline V gene encodes CDR1 SGHRS and CDR2 YFSETQ. The length of the CDR3 is 16 residues. This CDR3 is CASSPRTGDYQETQYF. The CDR3 bases are TGCGCCAGCAGCCCGAGGACAGGGGACTACCAAGAGACCCAGTACTTC. The complete variable domain, with remaining parts taken from reference TRBV5-1 and TRBJ2-5, reads KAGVTQTPRYLIKTRGQQVTLSCSPISGHRSVSWYQQTPGQGLQFLFEYFSETQRNKGNFPGRFSGRQFSNSRSEMNVSTLELGDSALYLCASSPRTGDYQETQYFGPGTRLLVL.

The chain links TRBV28 to TRBJ2-7; the D gene is possibly TRBD1 (5 bases). Germline V gives CDR1 MDHEN, CDR2 SYDVKM. The CDR3 has 15 residues. V lost 9 bases and J 3 bases, leaving 21 bases between the germline ends. The CDR3 DNA reads as TGTGCCAGTCGGTCAGGGTACGATGCCATCTACGAGCAGTACTTC. It yields the protein CASRSGYDAIYEQYF.

V and J are TRBV20-1 and TRBJ2-4; 7 positions match TRBD1. The CDR3 contains 17 residues. V gave up 0 bases and J gave up 2 bases; unmatched junction bases: 10. The germline V gene encodes CDR1 DFQATT and CDR2 SNEGSKA (reference sequence). CDR3 coding DNA: TGCAGTGCTAGAGATCCCCCACTGACAGGGACCAAAAACATTCAGTACTTC. Its protein product is CSARDPPLTGTKNIQYF.

The table lists this clonotype with many counts. The chain links TRBV5-1 to TRBJ2-2; 7 nucleotides align to TRBD2. V lost 5 bases and J lost 5; bases outside the gene matches: 9. The CDR3 is 15 residues long. Germline assignment: CDR1 SGHRS and CDR2 YFSETQ. In DNA, the CDR3 is TGCGCCAGCAGACCGACTAGCCACTTGACCGGGGAGCTGTTTTTT. Residues: CASRPTSHLTGELFF.

This clonotype was observed many times. The chain uses TRBV20-1 and TRBJ2-3, with D possibly TRBD2 on 6 matching bases. Germline assignment: CDR1 DFQATT and CDR2 SNEGSKA (reference sequence). The V and J ends lost 6 bases and 2 bases respectively, with 12 bases between them. CDR3 length: 13 amino acids. CDR3 loop: CSATDYFTDTQYF. DNA for the CDR3: TGCAGTGCCACGGACTATTTCACAGATACGCAGTATTTT.

Worth noting for this clonotype: This sequence may be a read error, since a much larger clone differs from it by one base. It is likely a read error, because the conserved phenylalanine at the end of the CDR3 is missing. The rearrangement uses TRBV4-1 and TRBJ1-1, with 7 bases identical to TRBD1. The V gene's germline CDR1 is MGHRA and CDR2 YSYEKL. V shed 3 bases and J 5 bases; nucleotides not matched to a gene: 12. The CDR3 is 16 amino acids. The DNA for the CDR3 is TGCGCCAGCAGCCAGTCAGTAACAGGGGCAGGTACTGAAGCTTTCTCT. Translated: CASSQSVTGAGTEAFS.

This clonotype was observed a few times. This chain uses TRBV11-2 with TRBJ2-7; D might be TRBD1 (5 bases). The CDR3 sequence is 14 residues long. Germline V lookup: CDR1 SGHAT, CDR2 FQNNGV. V dropped 5 bases and J dropped 3 bases, with 14 bases sitting between them. The CDR3 DNA reads as TGTGCCAGCAGCCAAAGAGACAGCCACTACGAGCAGTACTTC. Encoded protein: CASSQRDSHYEQYF.

This clonotype occurred many times. The chain has TRBV30 and TRBJ2-7; TRBD2 matches at 8 bases. J was trimmed by 5 bases and V by 0 bases; bases with no gene match: 6. The CDR3 extends over 14 amino acids. The germline CDR1 and CDR2 sequences are GTSNPN and SVGIG (reference sequence). CDR3 region: CAWSVVGGRHEQYF. As DNA, the CDR3 is TGTGCCTGGAGTGTAGTTGGCGGGAGGCACGAGCAGTACTTC.

This clonotype was counted many times. The chain joins TRBV20-1 to TRBJ2-7; D is undetermined. The germline V and J ends were trimmed by 6 bases and 5 bases, with 23 bases remaining between them. This CDR3 spans 15 amino acids. CDR1 and CDR2 (germline): DFQATT, SNEGSKA (reference sequence). This CDR3 reads CSAPYGGLTTNEQYF. The CDR3 coding sequence is TGCAGTGCCCCCTATGGCGGTTTAACTACCAACGAGCAGTACTTC.

This clonotype was counted many times. The chain carries TRBV28 and TRBJ2-5; D assignment may be TRBD1 or TRBD2 (5 bases each). Trimming left V 5 bases short and J 0 bases short, with 19 bases between. Germline CDR1 is MDHEN and CDR2 is SYDVKM. This CDR3 contains 17 residues. Written as DNA, the CDR3 is TGTGCCAGCAGTCCCCCCGCCGGGGCAGGAGACCAAGAGACCCAGTACTTC. Encoded protein: CASSPPAGAGDQETQYF.

This clonotype appeared many times. The chain has TRBV5-1 and TRBJ1-1; D is unresolved. Germline V gene lookup returns CDR1 SGHRS and CDR2 YFSETQ. Trimming shortened V by 0 bases and J by 6 bases, and 18 bases separated the two germline ends. The CDR3 extends over 16 amino acids. CDR3 sequence: CASSLESVRGFAEAFF. CDR3 bases: TGCGCCAGCAGCTTGGAAAGCGTGCGGGGTTTCGCTGAAGCTTTCTTT.

This clonotype showed up many times. The chain joins TRBV28 to TRBJ2-7, with 9 nucleotides matching TRBD1. Germline values: CDR1 MDHEN, CDR2 SYDVKM. Trimming at V came to 5 bases and at J to 0 bases, leaving 8 bases not matched to a gene. The CDR3 contains 16 residues. CDR3 amino acids: CASSLTGGTLSYEQYF. The CDR3 nucleotides read TGTGCCAGCAGTCTTACAGGGGGCACCCTCTCCTACGAGCAGTACTTC.

V gene TRBV2 combines with J gene TRBJ2-7; the match to TRBD1 covers 9 bases. Germline V CDR1 and CDR2: SNHLY, FYNNEI. Unmatched junction bases numbered 7, after V lost 4 bases and J lost 6 bases. CDR3 length: 14 amino acids. CDR3 loop: CASSAGTGLFEQYF. CDR3 DNA: TGTGCCAGCAGTGCCGGGACAGGGCTGTTCGAGCAGTACTTC.

In its sample, this clonotype was seen a few times. This rearrangement joins TRBV6-1 to TRBJ2-2; D unresolved. CDR1 and CDR2 (germline): MNHNS, SASEGT. The CDR3 extends over 14 amino acids. Trimming left V 1 base short and J 7 bases short, with 10 bases between. CDR3 loop: CASSEGGGIGELFF. CDR3 in DNA: TGTGCCAGCAGTGAAGGGGGTGGCATCGGGGAGCTGTTTTTT.

This clonotype was picked up a small number of times. Germline is not matched at one junction end, which may reflect a read error. This chain connects TRBV29-1 to TRBJ2-1, with TRBD2 matching over 15 bases. Germline V gives CDR1 SQVTM, CDR2 ANQGSEA. The CDR3 contains 16 residues. CDR3 in DNA: TGCAGCGTTGAAGGGGGACTAGCGGGAGGCTACAATAAGCAGTTCTTC. Translation: CSVEGGLAGGYNKQFF.

Many counts were recorded for this clonotype. The chain links TRBV28 to TRBJ2-3; TRBD2 agrees at 12 bases. The germline V gene has CDR1 MDHEN and CDR2 SYDVKM. V shed 5 bases, J shed 7 bases, and the junction held 10 bases outside the gene matches. CDR3 length: 16 amino acids. CDR3 bases: TGTGCCAGCAGTCCGCTAGCGGGAGGGCCCGGGAATACGCAGTATTTT. Translating it yields CASSPLAGGPGNTQYF. The whole variable domain, remainder taken from reference TRBV28 and TRBJ2-3, is DVKVTQSSRYLVKRTGEKVFLECVQDMDHENMFWYRQDPGLGLRLIYFSYDVKMKEKGDIPEGYSVSREKKERFSLILESASTNQTSMYLCASSPLAGGPGNTQYFGPGTRLTVL.

The sample holds many counts of this clonotype. This rearrangement joins TRBV9 to TRBJ2-7; D gene ambiguous. This CDR3 contains 13 residues. Trimming shortened V by 2 bases and J by 3 bases, and 9 bases separated the two germline ends. Germline V gene sequence: CDR1 SGDLS, CDR2 YYNGEE. The CDR3 region is CASSVDLSYEQYF. The CDR3 coding sequence is TGTGCCAGCAGCGTGGATTTGAGCTACGAGCAGTACTTC.